A selection of T cell receptor beta chains follows, all from one sample in a study of T cell changes during pregnancy in multiple sclerosis. This table comes from immunoSEQ multiplex PCR, and its TCRdb copy is limited to in-frame clones, with some not included. The sample holds about 56,000 clones, about 89% seen once. The source was peripheral blood, collected after pregnancy. These receptors were collected from a female donor with multiple sclerosis, enrolled in a pregnancy study. Both conserved end residues are part of each CDR3. Each record gives: J gene, D gene, V gene, CDR3 protein. The D gene is left open where the match is weak.

J: TRBJ1-1
D: NA
V: TRBV2
CDR3: CAGVGAQVTPSEAFF

J: TRBJ1-2
D: NA
V: TRBV4-1
CDR3: CASSQGPVGGAGYTF

J: TRBJ1-1
D: NA
V: TRBV7-9
CDR3: CASSPRRGGRNTEAFF

J: TRBJ2-2
D: NA
V: TRBV5-1
CDR3: CASSRDTGRGELFF

J: TRBJ2-3
D: NA
V: TRBV15
CDR3: CATSVTTVADTQYF

J: TRBJ2-7
D: TRBD1
V: TRBV18
CDR3: CASSPISSGGVSEQYF

J: TRBJ2-3
D: TRBD2
V: TRBV5-6
CDR3: CASSSWGGGGADTQYF

J: TRBJ1-1
D: NA
V: TRBV11-2
CDR3: CASSLRFGTVNTEAFF

J: TRBJ1-1
D: TRBD1
V: TRBV5-1
CDR3: CASSLGGGGTGVNTEAFF

J: TRBJ1-2
D: TRBD1
V: TRBV18
CDR3: CASSPVQGLGGYTF

J: TRBJ2-7
D: NA
V: TRBV19
CDR3: CASSTLGQTYEQYF

J: TRBJ2-4
D: TRBD1
V: TRBV9
CDR3: CASSAGQGNIQYF

J: TRBJ1-5
D: TRBD1
V: TRBV4-1
CDR3: CASSQHTGALSYNQPQHF

J: TRBJ1-1
D: TRBD1
V: TRBV7-2
CDR3: CASSLWTGVEAFF

J: TRBJ2-5
D: TRBD1
V: TRBV9
CDR3: CASGVGTGGQETQYF

J: TRBJ2-7
D: NA
V: TRBV28
CDR3: CASSFRGGPSYEQYF

J: TRBJ1-3
D: TRBD1
V: TRBV10-1
CDR3: CASRGQGTNTIYF

J: TRBJ2-4
D: NA
V: TRBV28
CDR3: CASSRAGGNIQYF

J: TRBJ2-1
D: TRBD2
V: TRBV15
CDR3: CATSRGDSGDNEQFF

J: TRBJ2-7
D: TRBD2
V: TRBV9
CDR3: CASSVGLAGANSYEQYF

J: TRBJ1-2
D: NA
V: TRBV11-2
CDR3: CASSSGLGKGYGYTF

J: TRBJ2-1
D: TRBD2
V: TRBV5-1
CDR3: CASSKGLAGDEQFF

J: TRBJ1-1
D: NA
V: TRBV9
CDR3: CASSVDWGAEAFF

J: TRBJ2-7
D: TRBD1
V: TRBV2
CDR3: CASRGTDSSYEQYF

J: TRBJ2-5
D: TRBD1
V: TRBV2
CDR3: CASSGQGEETQYF

J: TRBJ1-4
D: TRBD1
V: TRBV18
CDR3: CASSPGKGAREKLFF

J: TRBJ2-3
D: NA
V: TRBV18
CDR3: CASSPPPSGDTQYF

J: TRBJ2-5
D: TRBD2
V: TRBV7-7
CDR3: CASSLGWTSGGTRGETQYF

J: TRBJ1-1
D: NA
V: TRBV12-5
CDR3: CASVMTGNTEAFF

J: TRBJ1-2
D: NA
V: TRBV20-1
CDR3: CSAGASGYTF

J: TRBJ2-3
D: TRBD2
V: TRBV6-4
CDR3: CASSVLAGGDTDTQYF

J: TRBJ1-1
D: NA
V: TRBV6-1
CDR3: CASSLDSSYTEAFF

J: TRBJ1-5
D: NA
V: TRBV19
CDR3: CASSISPYQPQHF